The 18 T cell receptor beta chains in this list originate from one sample, sequenced in a study of T-cell reconstitution after alpha-beta-depleted transplantation in children. Unique molecular identifiers tagged the TCRbeta library. TCRdb processed the PCR reads anew with MiXCR; each CDR3 protein has one entry. The sample has approximately 300,000 distinct CDR3 sequences; about a tenth are singletons. Material: PBMCs, obtained before TCRalphabeta/CD19-depleted stem cell transplant. These receptors came from a boy under two years old with acute myeloid leukemia, due to receive a stem cell transplant.

There are many counts of this clonotype. CDR3 in DNA: TGTGCCAGCAGACACTCTCGGACGGAGCAGTTCTTC. The encoded protein is CASRHSRTEQFF. The gene calls are TRBV7-9 and TRBJ2-1; no clear D gene. From germline, CDR1 is SEHNR and CDR2 FQNEAQ (reference sequence). V was clipped by 6 bases and J by 10 bases, with 13 bases between them. The CDR3 is 12 residues long.

This clonotype was observed at least ten times. The chain employs TRBV9 and TRBJ2-7, with 7 bases that match TRBD1. CDR1 and CDR2 (germline): SGDLS, YYNGEE. The V segment lost 4 bases and the J segment 3 bases; nucleotides outside the gene matches: 7. The CDR3 runs 14 residues. CDR3 nucleotide sequence: TGTGCCAGCAGCCCAGGGACAGCTTTCTACGAGCAGTACTTC. Translation gives CASSPGTAFYEQYF.

This clonotype was observed at least ten times. This chain joins TRBV29-1 and TRBJ2-1, with a weak D call TRBD2 (6 bases). CDR1 is SQVTM and CDR2 is ANQGSEA in the germline V gene. This CDR3 contains 15 residues. Trimming removed 3 bases at V and 1 base at J, with 13 bases between. CDR3 sequence: CSVEDRGRSYNEQFF. The CDR3 nucleotides read TGCAGCGTTGAGGACCGGGGGAGATCCTACAATGAGCAGTTCTTC.

This clonotype was recorded many times. CDR3 nucleotides: TGCGCCAGCAGCTTGGAACTCAGGGACCAGCAGTTCTTC. This gives the protein CASSLELRDQQFF. The rearrangement joins TRBV5-1 to TRBJ2-1, with D perhaps TRBD1 or TRBD2 (5 bases each). Trimming stripped 0 bases from V and 11 bases from J, with 12 bases between. The CDR3 sequence is 13 residues long. Germline V lookup: CDR1 SGHRS, CDR2 YFSETQ.

This clonotype was seen many times. This chain links TRBV7-8 with TRBJ2-1, with 7 bases aligning to TRBD2. Per germline, CDR1 SGHVS and CDR2 FQNEAQ. The J segment lost 0 bases and the V segment lost 2 bases, leaving 13 bases of the junction unmatched. The CDR3 has 19 residues. CDR3 DNA: TGTGCCAGCAGCTTATTGCGGGGGTTCCTCTCTACCTCCTACAATGAGCAGTTCTTC. Its translation is CASSLLRGFLSTSYNEQFF. Drawing the rest from reference TRBV7-8 and TRBJ2-1, the complete variable domain is GAGVSQSPRYKVAKRGQDVALRCDPISGHVSLFWYQQALGQGPEFLTYFQNEAQLDKSGLPSDRFFAERPEGSVSTLKIQRTQQEDSAVYLCASSLLRGFLSTSYNEQFFGPGTRLTVL.

This clonotype came up many times. The chain joins TRBV28 to TRBJ1-6, with TRBD1 matching 8 bases. Looked up from germline, CDR1 is MDHEN and CDR2 is SYDVKM. After removal of 1 base from V and 6 bases from J, the junction contained 5 bases not matched to a gene. The length of the CDR3 is 16 residues. CDR3 DNA sequence: TGTGCCAGCAGTTTATCTACTACAGGGGGTAATTCACCCCTCCACTTT. The encoded protein is CASSLSTTGGNSPLHF.

The table lists this clonotype with many counts. This chain's CDR3 is CATSRGGSSYNEQFF. The CDR3 bases are TGTGCCACCAGCAGAGGTGGAAGCTCCTACAATGAGCAGTTCTTC. V usage is TRBV15 and J usage is TRBJ2-1; no definite D call. V was shortened by 1 base and J by 0 bases, with 7 bases between the two germline ends. Germline V gene data show CDR1 as LNHNV and CDR2 as YYDKDF (reference sequence). The CDR3 covers 15 residues.

This clonotype came up many times. V usage is TRBV28 and J usage is TRBJ2-7, with TRBD1 matching 8 bases. The V gene's germline CDR1 is MDHEN and CDR2 SYDVKM. The CDR3 runs 16 residues. J gave up 2 bases and V 3 bases, and 9 bases lay outside the gene matches. The CDR3 loop reads CASSFIGTGRTYEQYF. The CDR3, as DNA: TGTGCCAGCAGTTTCATAGGGACAGGTCGGACCTACGAGCAGTACTTC.

This clonotype was seen at least ten times. J is TRBJ2-5 and V is TRBV29-1; 7 nucleotides agree with TRBD1. Germline values: CDR1 SQVTM, CDR2 ANQGSEA. The CDR3 is 15 amino acids. Germline trimming cut 2 bases from V and 3 bases from J; bases unmatched to any gene: 9. The CDR3 is CSVERTGVSKETQYF. The CDR3 DNA reads as TGCAGCGTTGAAAGGACAGGAGTTTCCAAAGAGACCCAGTACTTC.

This clonotype was counted many times. This chain uses TRBV5-5 with TRBJ2-2; no clear D. This CDR3 spans 14 amino acids. Per the germline V gene, CDR1 is SGHKS and CDR2 is YYEKEE (reference sequence). Trimming stripped 0 bases from V and 6 bases from J, with 9 bases between. The CDR3 here is CASSLGLQPGELFF. The CDR3 DNA is TGTGCCAGCAGCTTGGGCCTCCAACCCGGGGAGCTGTTTTTT.

This clonotype has ten or more counts. The rearrangement uses TRBV12-3 or TRBV12-4 and TRBJ2-4; a weak D match, TRBD1 (5 bases). V was pared by 6 bases and J by 0 bases, with 21 bases between. CDR3 size: 18 residues. The CDR3 here is CASSPRVGRALAKNIQYF. The CDR3, as DNA: TGTGCCAGCAGCCCTAGGGTCGGCAGGGCACTAGCCAAAAACATTCAGTACTTC.

The chain joins TRBV23-1 to TRBJ2-1, with 14 bases lining up with TRBD2. TRBV23-1 is an ORF, and what it does is uncertain. Losses at the gene ends were 2 bases for V and 10 bases for J; bases not matched to a gene: 4. This CDR3 has 15 residues. CDR3 nucleotide sequence: TGCGCCAGCAGTCAACGACTAGCGGGGGGGATCGAGCAGTTCTTC. Residues: CASSQRLAGGIEQFF.

This clonotype has ten or more counts. This chain joins TRBV7-7 and TRBJ2-2; TRBD2 agrees at 7 bases. Per the germline V gene, CDR1 is SSHAT and CDR2 is FNYEAQ (reference sequence). The V gene end was trimmed by 2 bases and the J gene end by 4 bases; junction bases not matched to a gene: 13. CDR3 size: 18 residues. Here the CDR3 DNA reads TGTGCCAGCAGCTTATGGGCCCTAGCGGAGGCGGGCACCGGGGAGCTGTTTTTT. Translated: CASSLWALAEAGTGELFF.

This clonotype was recorded at least ten times. The J gene is TRBJ2-1, the V gene TRBV29-1; 7 bases are shared with TRBD1. The CDR3 has 13 amino acids. The V segment lost 7 bases and the J segment 4 bases; nucleotides outside the gene matches: 7. Germline CDR1 SQVTM, CDR2 ANQGSEA. The CDR3 loop is CSAGGQSYNEQFF. CDR3 coding DNA: TGCAGCGCTGGGGGACAGAGTTACAATGAGCAGTTCTTC.

This clonotype was detected many times. The CDR3 DNA reads TGTGCCAGCAGCTTAGTTCTTCGGTTGGATGAGCAGTTCTTC. This sequence encodes CASSLVLRLDEQFF. V and J are TRBV7-9 and TRBJ2-1; D not resolved. The CDR3 contains 14 residues. V was clipped by 1 base and J by 8 bases, with 12 bases between them. The germline V gene encodes CDR1 SEHNR and CDR2 FQNEAQ (reference sequence). Combining the CDR3 with reference TRBV7-9 and TRBJ2-1 gives the whole variable domain DTGVSQNPRHKITKRGQNVTFRCDPISEHNRLYWYRQTLGQGPEFLTYFQNEAQLEKSRLLSDRFSAERPKGSFSTLEIQRTEQGDSAMYLCASSLVLRLDEQFFGPGTRLTVL.

This clonotype was counted at least ten times. The CDR3 DNA follows: TGTGCCAGCAGGACTAGCGGGGGGCTCAGGGATACGCAGTATTTT. It encodes CASRTSGGLRDTQYF. The chain employs TRBV7-2 and TRBJ2-3, with TRBD2 matching over 13 bases. After removal of 6 bases from V and 6 bases from J, the junction contained 6 bases not matched to a gene. There are 15 residues in the CDR3. CDR1 SGHTA and CDR2 FQGNSA come from the germline V gene.

This clonotype has ten or more counts. J is TRBJ2-1 and V is TRBV7-2; 16 bases fit TRBD2. In germline, CDR1 is SGHTA, CDR2 FQGNSA. The CDR3 sequence is 17 residues long. Unmatched junction bases numbered 3, after V lost 5 bases and J lost 2 bases. This CDR3 is CASSLGLAGGPYNEQFF. The DNA of the CDR3 is TGTGCCAGCAGCCTGGGACTAGCGGGAGGGCCCTACAATGAGCAGTTCTTC.

In this sample, this clonotype turned up many times. J is TRBJ2-5 and V is TRBV6-5, with no clear D. CDR1 is MNHEY and CDR2 is SVGAGI in the germline V gene. The germline V and J ends were trimmed by 2 bases and 5 bases, with 15 bases remaining between them. This CDR3 has 15 amino acids. The CDR3 coding sequence is TGTGCCAGCAGTTACGGCTACGTGAGGCAGGAGACCCAGTACTTC. Translated: CASSYGYVRQETQYF.